These 8 T cell receptor beta chains share one sample of origin, sequenced in a study of blood T cells in healthy people across ages. It was with a sample-barcoded 5' primer and a J-beta primer mix that a second PCR of about 7 to 12 cycles was run. TCRdb re-analysed the 5' RACE reads in MiXCR, keeping a single row per CDR3 protein. The table lists about 1,000,000 distinct CDR3 sequences, less than 50% of them singletons. The sample consisted of blood. Receptor source: a woman aged 60-75 years in good health.

This clonotype was recorded a few times. This sequence joins TRBV20-1 and TRBJ2-1, with 12 bases fitting TRBD2. Germline V CDR1 and CDR2: DFQATT, SNEGSKA (reference sequence). CDR3 length equals 14 residues. The V and J ends lost 3 bases and 10 bases, in that order; junction bases with no gene match: 7. The CDR3 DNA reads as TGCAGTGCTAGCTCTAGCGGGAGGGATCAAGAGCAGTTCTTC. Its translation: CSASSSGRDQEQFF.

This clonotype was counted only a few times. This chain connects TRBV29-1 to TRBJ1-1, with D maybe TRBD1 (5 bases). The CDR3 totals 10 residues. Trimming cost V 6 bases and J 5 bases, with 7 bases left between them. The germline V gene has CDR1 SQVTM and CDR2 ANQGSEA. CDR3 nucleotide sequence: TGCAGCGTCCGACAGACTGAAGCTTTCTTT. Protein sequence: CSVRQTEAFF.

The chain employs TRBV27 and TRBJ2-3; D unresolved. The CDR3 sequence is 13 residues long. CDR1 and CDR2 (germline): MNHEY, SMNVEV (reference sequence). V lost 3 bases, J lost 5 bases, and 9 bases lay in between. The CDR3 DNA follows: TGTGCCAGCAGTTTCATCCTTAAAGATACGCAGTATTTT. Its protein is CASSFILKDTQYF.

This chain uses TRBV4-1 with TRBJ2-1; TRBD2 matches at 14 bases. Per germline, CDR1 MGHRA and CDR2 YSYEKL. CDR3 length equals 18 residues. The V and J ends lost 2 bases and 3 bases, in that order; junction bases with no gene match: 6. This CDR3 reads CASSQSGLAGVRYNEQFF. The DNA for the CDR3 is TGCGCCAGCAGCCAATCGGGACTAGCGGGAGTACGCTACAATGAGCAGTTCTTC.

The chain combines TRBV6-1 with TRBJ1-5; no reliable D call. Germline CDR1 and CDR2: MNHNS and SASEGT. V was clipped by 1 base and J by 4 bases, with 8 bases between them. This CDR3 has 14 residues. Here the CDR3 reads CASSEGGSNQPQHF. CDR3 nucleotide sequence: TGTGCCAGCAGTGAAGGCGGCTCTAATCAGCCCCAGCATTTT.

The CDR3 DNA sequence: TGTGCCAGCAGCCAAGAGAGGACAGGGAGCGGGAGTTTGTACCAAGAGACCCAGTACTTC. Protein sequence: CASSQERTGSGSLYQETQYF. This chain connects TRBV4-2 to TRBJ2-5; perhaps D is TRBD1 or TRBD2 (8 bases each). This CDR3 has 20 amino acids. Trimming took 0 bases from V and 0 from J, leaving 23 bases between them. The germline CDR1 and CDR2 sequences are LGHNA and YNFKEQ.

This clonotype was counted between two and nine times. The chain uses TRBV5-1 and TRBJ1-2, with D tentatively TRBD1 (5 bases). CDR1 is SGHRS and CDR2 is YFSETQ in the germline V gene. The V end was cut by 4 bases, the J end by 8 bases, with 21 bases between. There are 15 residues in the CDR3. Here the CDR3 DNA reads TGCGCCAGCAGCCTAAACCCAGGGAGTTCGGGCGGCTACACCTTC. This translates into CASSLNPGSSGGYTF.

This sequence joins TRBV4-1 and TRBJ1-5, with D perhaps matching TRBD1 (5 bases). V lost 1 base to trimming and J lost 7 bases, with 11 bases between them. CDR3 length equals 14 residues. CDR1 is MGHRA, CDR2 YSYEKL, per germline. The CDR3 DNA follows: TGCGCCAGCAGCCAAGCTTTAGGGGTCCAGCCCCAGCATTTT. The encoded protein is CASSQALGVQPQHF.